Below are 3 T cell receptor beta chains sequenced from a single sample in a study of cytomegalovirus exposure and HLA in healthy donors. Produced via immunoSEQ multiplex PCR; TCRdb's table is partial and in-frame only. The repertoire holds tens of thousands of clones, with roughly 96% as singletons. Material: PBMCs. Source of these receptors: a man in his late teens or twenties in good health and CMV-seronegative.

The chain joins TRBV5-1 to TRBJ2-1, with D hard to call. The CDR3 totals 14 residues. V lost 6 bases, J lost 12 bases, and 22 bases lay in between. Germline loops: CDR1 SGHRS, CDR2 YFSETQ. CDR3 sequence reads: CASTLGDSKAAQFF. The CDR3 DNA sequence: TGCGCCAGCACCCTTGGTGACTCCAAGGCCGCGCAGTTCTTC.

V usage is TRBV11-2 and J usage is TRBJ2-1; 12 nucleotides match TRBD2. With V trimmed by 5 bases and J by 7 bases, 18 bases remained unmatched. Germline values: CDR1 SGHAT, CDR2 FQNNGV. The CDR3 is 19 residues long. CDR3 bases: TGTGCCAGCAGCCCACAACGAAACCGACTAGCGGGAGAACGGAATGAGCAGTTCTTC. As protein: CASSPQRNRLAGERNEQFF.

The chain recombines TRBV10-2 with TRBJ1-1; a possible D gene is TRBD1 (6 bases). V was pared by 6 bases and J by 4 bases, with 12 bases between. Germline CDR1 and CDR2: WSHSY and SAAADI. CDR3 length equals 13 residues. Here the CDR3 DNA reads TGCGCCAGCAGGTTACAGGGCGCCACTGAAGCTTTCTTT. Its protein product is CASRLQGATEAFF.